Listed below are T cell receptor beta chains from one sample, sequenced in a study of T-cell reconstitution after alpha-beta-depleted transplantation in children. Via MiXCR, TCRdb re-called the PCR reads, giving one row per CDR3 protein. The table lists a few hundred thousand distinct CDR3 sequences, 11% of them singletons. The sequencing used PBMCs from the stem cell graft donor, collected from the stem cell graft. Receptors originate from a human donor who donated a stem cell graft to a child with acute myeloid leukemia. CDR3s include the opening cysteine and the closing phenylalanine or tryptophan. A D gene is named only where the DNA matches it firmly. Size values are once, few and many counts, or a class for expanded clones, and some rows have none.

clone size	V gene	D gene	J gene	CDR3 protein	CDR3 DNA
-	TRBV6-2/TRBV6-3	TRBD1	TRBJ1-6	CASNPWTGNSPLHF	TGTGCCAGCAATCCATGGACAGGGAATTCACCCCTCCACTTT
many	TRBV12-3/TRBV12-4	TRBD1	TRBJ1-1	CASSPHRGGVNTEAFF	TGTGCCAGCAGTCCCCACAGGGGAGGCGTGAACACTGAAGCTTTCTTT
few	TRBV11-2	-	TRBJ2-3	CASTGSPPDTQYF	TGTGCCAGCACCGGGTCCCCCCCAGATACGCAGTATTTT
-	TRBV5-1	TRBD2	TRBJ2-1	CASSRDRGTSGSEEQFF	TGCGCCAGCAGCAGGGACAGGGGGACTAGCGGGAGTGAGGAGCAGTTCTTC
-	TRBV9	-	TRBJ1-1	CASSPPRDTNTEAFF	TGTGCCAGCAGCCCTCCCCGGGACACGAACACTGAAGCTTTCTTT
few	TRBV2	-	TRBJ2-3	CASGLLATAKDTQYF	TGTGCCAGCGGACTTTTGGCAACCGCGAAAGATACGCAGTATTTT
many	TRBV20-1	TRBD2	TRBJ2-2	CSARPGTSDTGELFF	TGCAGTGCTAGACCCGGGACTAGCGACACCGGGGAGCTGTTTTTT
once	TRBV18	-	TRBJ1-2	CASSPGQTSYGYTF	TGTGCCAGCTCACCCGGGCAGACATCCTATGGCTACACCTTC
many	TRBV29-1	TRBD1	TRBJ2-2	CSAPGQGGTGELFF	TGCTCCGCGCCGGGACAGGGGGGGACCGGGGAGCTGTTTTTT
-	TRBV20-1	-	TRBJ2-5	CCASSTRAFGETQYF	TGCTGTGCTAGTAGCACCCGGGCCTTCGGGGAGACCCAGTACTTC
few	TRBV20-1	-	TRBJ2-7	CSARDPHGLSYEQYF	TGCAGTGCTAGAGATCCACACGGCCTCTCCTACGAGCAGTACTTC
-	TRBV20-1	TRBD2	TRBJ2-3	CSAIPSGPSTDTQYF	TGCAGTGCTATCCCTAGCGGGCCTAGCACAGATACGCAGTATTTT
-	TRBV20-1	-	TRBJ2-3	CSATSAASTDTQYF	TGCAGTGCTACCTCCGCCGCTAGCACAGATACGCAGTATTTT
-	TRBV28	TRBD2	TRBJ2-3	CASSPPSGSGLDTQYF	TGTGCCAGCAGTCCCCCCAGCGGGAGCGGATTAGATACGCAGTATTTT
-	TRBV20-1	TRBD2	TRBJ2-7	CSVNLAGASYEQYF	TGCAGTGTTAATTTAGCGGGAGCCTCCTACGAGCAGTACTTC